The entry below describes one TCR beta chain. What it binds is unknown. Trimming left V 5 bases short and J 4 bases short, with 15 bases between. CDR3 length equals 14 residues. The germline CDR1 and CDR2 sequences are SGHTA and FQGNSA. This sample stems from a study of cytomegalovirus exposure and HLA in healthy donors. Study as a whole: There were roughly 80 million unique TCRs (from HLA-typed donors) in an early data release. General study results and limits: HLA alleles showed associations with 15,000 to 20,000 TCR beta sequences in a later analysis, at a 0.05 false discovery rate. The study labeled 170 or so TCR beta chains cytomegalovirus-associated. 87-base-pair reads could not separate some V segments, including TRBV6-2 and TRBV6-3.

PCR involved 60 Vbeta and 13 Jbeta primers. The table came from immunoSEQ multiplex PCR; TCRdb's copy has only in-frame clones and leaves some out. The sample holds some 180,000 clones, 70% to 80% seen once. The clonotype was recovered from a man between 18 and 35 years old in good health and CMV-seronegative. The chain employs TRBV7-2 and TRBJ2-7, with D possibly being TRBD2 (5 bases). Sequenced: PBMCs. The CDR3 DNA sequence: TGTGCCAGCAGCGTAGTAACGGGGTGGTACGAGCAGTACTTC. Amino acids: CASSVVTGWYEQYF. Looking up the rest from reference TRBV7-2 and TRBJ2-7 gives the full variable domain: GAGVSQSPSNKVTEKGKDVELRCDPISGHTALYWYRQSLGQGLEFLIYFQGNSAPDKSGLPSDRFSAERTGGSVSTLTIQRTQQEDSAVYLCASSVVTGWYEQYFGPGTRLTVT.